The 27 T cell receptor beta chains in this list originate from one sample, sequenced in a study of CD8 T cells in Susac syndrome. Reverse transcription of roughly 0.45 to 1 ug RNA was performed with random hexamers. TCRdb called the immunoSEQ multiplex PCR reads again in MiXCR, with one record for every CDR3 protein. The sample comprises 150,000 to 200,000 distinct CDR3 sequences, roughly 94% of which are singletons, and around 0.1% rests with the top ten. The sample comprised CD4+ T cells from PBMCs. These receptor sequences come from a human donor with Susac syndrome.

The chain uses TRBV20-1 and TRBJ2-3, with 9 nucleotides matching TRBD2. This CDR3 has 15 residues. V gave up 3 bases and J gave up 4 bases; unmatched junction bases: 8. The germline V gene has CDR1 DFQATT and CDR2 SNEGSKA (reference sequence). The CDR3 sequence is CSASGSGSRADTQYF. The CDR3 DNA reads TGCAGTGCTAGCGGTAGCGGGAGCAGGGCAGATACGCAGTATTTT.

The chain recombines TRBV30 with TRBJ1-2; D possibly corresponds to TRBD1 (5 bases). From germline, CDR1 is GTSNPN and CDR2 SVGIG (reference sequence). The ends were cut back, 7 bases at V and 4 bases at J, with 19 bases in the middle. The CDR3 is 14 residues long. The CDR3 DNA sequence: TGTGCCTCCACCACCGGGGACTCGGGCTATGGCTACACCTTC. Translating gives CASTTGDSGYGYTF.

CDR3 sequence (DNA): TGTGCCAGCAGCTTAAGACTAGCGGGACACGAGCAGTACTTC. This translates into CASSLRLAGHEQYF. The chain combines TRBV5-4 with TRBJ2-7, with 11 bases matching TRBD2. This CDR3 spans 14 amino acids. V gave up 2 bases and J gave up 5 bases; unmatched junction bases: 3. CDR1 and CDR2 (germline): SGHNT, YYREEE (reference sequence).

This chain joins TRBV13 and TRBJ2-2; TRBD1 is a possible D gene (6 bases). V was clipped by 4 bases and J by 5 bases, with 11 bases between them. The germline V gene encodes CDR1 PRHDT and CDR2 FYEKMQ (reference sequence). The CDR3 has 14 residues. The CDR3 loop reads CASSSYTGTGELFF. In DNA form, the CDR3 reads TGTGCCAGCAGCTCCTACACAGGGACCGGGGAGCTGTTTTTT.

The chain has TRBV20-1 and TRBJ1-2; possibly TRBD1 for D (6 bases). The CDR3 covers 13 residues. The V end was cut by 5 bases, the J end by 7 bases, with 17 bases between. Germline values: CDR1 DFQATT, CDR2 SNEGSKA (reference sequence). The CDR3, as DNA: TGCAGTGCTGGCAGGGACAACGGTAGTGGCTACACCTTC. It encodes CSAGRDNGSGYTF.

The gene calls are TRBV18 and TRBJ1-5; D uncertain. Germline lookup yields CDR1 KGHSH and CDR2 LQKENI. V dropped 6 bases and J dropped 0 bases, with 12 bases sitting between them. There are 15 residues in the CDR3. CDR3 in amino acids: CASSQGTPSNQPQHF. As DNA, the CDR3 is TGTGCCAGCTCCCAAGGCACCCCTAGCAATCAGCCCCAGCATTTT. The variable domain in full, completed from reference TRBV18 and TRBJ1-5, reads NAGVMQNPRHLVRRRGQEARLRCSPMKGHSHVYWYRQLPEEGLKFMVYLQKENIIDESGMPKERFSAEFPKEGPSILRIQQVVRGDSAAYFCASSQGTPSNQPQHFGDGTRLSIL.

The chain joins TRBV6-6 to TRBJ2-3; D call uncertain. Trimming removed 2 bases from V and 1 base from J, with 4 bases in between. The germline gives CDR1 MNHNY, CDR2 SVGAGI (reference sequence). This CDR3 spans 13 amino acids. In DNA form, the CDR3 reads TGTGCCAGCAGTTACCAAGGCACAGATACGCAGTATTTT. Amino acid sequence: CASSYQGTDTQYF.

The chain is built from TRBV2 and TRBJ1-6; maybe TRBD1 (5 bases). The ends were cut back, 3 bases at V and 7 bases at J, with 19 bases in the middle. Germline V gives CDR1 SNHLY, CDR2 FYNNEI. This CDR3 is 17 amino acids long. As DNA, the CDR3 is TGTGCCAGCAGTGACGGGACCGACGAACAGGCCAATTCACCCCTCCACTTT. Translation gives CASSDGTDEQANSPLHF.

The rearrangement joins TRBV3-1 to TRBJ2-5; 10 nucleotides line up with TRBD1. The ends lost 2 bases at V and 3 bases at J; junction bases unmatched: 9. The CDR3 covers 17 residues. Per germline, CDR1 LGHDT and CDR2 YNNKEL (reference sequence). CDR3 residues: CASSQRIGTGVEETQYF. The CDR3 nucleotides are TGTGCCAGCAGCCAAAGGATAGGGACAGGGGTTGAAGAGACCCAGTACTTC.

The chain joins TRBV30 to TRBJ2-7; TRBD1 aligns across 7 bases. The CDR3 spans 13 residues. Germline V lookup: CDR1 GTSNPN, CDR2 SVGIG (reference sequence). V shed 5 bases and J 0 bases; nucleotides not matched to a gene: 4. The CDR3: CAWVGQSSYEQYF. DNA of the CDR3: TGTGCCTGGGTGGGACAGAGCTCCTACGAGCAGTACTTC.

The chain combines TRBV15 with TRBJ2-1; D not resolved. V gave up 1 base and J gave up 6 bases, with 13 bases separating them. Germline V lookup: CDR1 LNHNV, CDR2 YYDKDF (reference sequence). CDR3 length equals 15 residues. This CDR3 is CATSRANIHGNEQFF. The CDR3 nucleotides read TGTGCCACCAGCAGAGCTAATATTCACGGCAATGAGCAGTTCTTC.

The count of this clonotype is one. The rearrangement links TRBV30 to TRBJ1-5, with 7 nucleotides matching TRBD1. This CDR3 has 14 amino acids. V lost 0 bases and J lost 5; bases outside the gene matches: 4. From germline, CDR1 is GTSNPN and CDR2 SVGIG (reference sequence). The CDR3 DNA follows: TGTGCCTGGAGTGTACGAGGGGGCTATCAGCCCCAGCATTTT. It encodes CAWSVRGGYQPQHF.

This chain uses TRBV29-1 with TRBJ1-1, with D possibly matching TRBD1 (6 bases). This CDR3 has 14 residues. CDR1 and CDR2 from the germline V gene are SQVTM and ANQGSEA. V was cut by 6 bases and J by 6 bases, with 20 bases left in between. CDR3 residues: CSVSPHFGGAEAFF. The CDR3 coding sequence is TGCAGCGTCTCCCCTCACTTTGGGGGCGCTGAAGCTTTCTTT. The full variable domain, rest sourced from reference TRBV29-1 and TRBJ1-1, is SAVISQKPSRDICQRGTSLTIQCQVDSQVTMMFWYRQQPGQSLTLIATANQGSEATYESGFVIDKFPISRPNLTFSTLTVSNMSPEDSSIYLCSVSPHFGGAEAFFGQGTRLTVV.

The genes are TRBV20-1 and TRBJ1-5; possible D gene TRBD1, 6 bases. The ends were cut back, 5 bases at V and 0 bases at J, with 14 bases in the middle. This CDR3 is 15 amino acids long. Germline V CDR1 and CDR2: DFQATT, SNEGSKA (reference sequence). CDR3 amino acids: CSAPNRVDSNQPQHF. The DNA of the CDR3 is TGCAGTGCTCCGAACAGGGTTGATAGCAATCAGCCCCAGCATTTT.

The chain couples TRBV12-5 to TRBJ2-7; tentative D call: TRBD1 (7 bases). Trimming cost V 6 bases and J 5 bases, with 20 bases left between them. The CDR3 is 15 residues long. CDR1 LGHNT and CDR2 FRNRAP come from the germline V gene. CDR3 nucleotides: TGTGCTAGTGGCTCGGGGACGACAGGGAGGCACGAGCAGTACTTC. Amino acid sequence: CASGSGTTGRHEQYF.

With regard to this clonotype: Relative to the germline gene, one junction end is altered; a read error may explain this. The chain combines TRBV12-3 or TRBV12-4 with TRBJ1-4; 7 bases are a match to TRBD1. This CDR3 region has 15 residues. In DNA, the CDR3 is TGTGCCAGCAGGTTTACCGGGACAGCTAATGGAAAACTGTTTTTT. Translating it yields CASRFTGTANGKLFF.

The V gene is TRBV18, the J gene TRBJ2-3, with TRBD1 as a possible D gene (5 bases). V lost 0 bases and J 0 bases, leaving 7 bases between the germline ends. This CDR3 has 15 amino acids. Germline-derived CDR1 and CDR2 are KGHSH and LQKENI. This CDR3 is CASSPPGASTDTQYF. The CDR3 DNA sequence: TGTGCCAGCTCACCACCAGGGGCAAGCACAGATACGCAGTATTTT.

This clonotype was counted only a few times. V gene TRBV11-2 combines with J gene TRBJ2-5; tentatively, D is TRBD2 (6 bases). V dropped 6 bases and J dropped 1 base, with 12 bases sitting between them. Germline loops: CDR1 SGHAT, CDR2 FQNNGV. This CDR3 region has 14 residues. CDR3 protein: CASRQIAVQETQYF. The CDR3 DNA reads as TGTGCCAGCAGACAGATAGCGGTCCAAGAGACCCAGTACTTC.

The V call is TRBV6-5, the J call TRBJ2-1, with 8 bases identical to TRBD2. Germline CDR1 MNHEY, CDR2 SVGAGI. The J segment lost 8 bases and the V segment lost 5 bases, leaving 8 bases of the junction unmatched. The CDR3 contains 14 residues. CDR3 amino acids: CASSTGGLAYEQFF. The CDR3 DNA follows: TGTGCCAGCAGTACCGGAGGACTAGCTTATGAGCAGTTCTTC.

V gene TRBV20-1 combines with J gene TRBJ2-7; 9 bases map to TRBD2. Losses at the gene ends were 5 bases for V and 2 bases for J; bases not matched to a gene: 16. The germline V gene has CDR1 DFQATT and CDR2 SNEGSKA (reference sequence). This CDR3 has 17 amino acids. The CDR3 reads CSARQSSASGEAYEQYF. Here the CDR3 DNA reads TGCAGTGCTCGCCAATCTAGTGCTAGCGGGGAGGCCTACGAGCAGTACTTC.

In DNA, the CDR3 is TGTGCCAGCTCACCACCGGCGAGTTCGGGGGAGCTGTTTTTT. It is translated as CASSPPASSGELFF. The chain is built from TRBV18 and TRBJ2-2; no definite D call. V lost 0 bases and J lost 8, with 10 bases in between. The CDR3 covers 14 residues. Germline loops: CDR1 KGHSH, CDR2 LQKENI.

The V call is TRBV29-1, the J call TRBJ2-4; TRBD1 matches 7 bases. This CDR3 has 13 amino acids. Trimming removed 6 bases from V and 1 base from J; junction bases left unmatched: 3. CDR1 is SQVTM and CDR2 is ANQGSEA in the germline V gene. CDR3 residues: CSVPDRAKNIQYF. DNA of the CDR3: TGCAGCGTCCCGGACAGGGCCAAAAACATTCAGTACTTC.

The rearrangement joins TRBV5-1 to TRBJ1-3; D is possibly TRBD1 (5 bases). The CDR3 consists of 18 residues. The V end lost 5 bases, the J end lost 0 bases, and 21 bases lay between the germline ends. Germline V CDR1 and CDR2: SGHRS, YFSETQ. CDR3 in amino acids: CASSIRDRRGVSGNTIYF. The DNA of the CDR3 is TGCGCCAGCAGTATCCGGGACCGACGAGGGGTCTCTGGAAACACCATATATTTT. The full variable domain, with the rest looked up from reference TRBV5-1 and TRBJ1-3, is KAGVTQTPRYLIKTRGQQVTLSCSPISGHRSVSWYQQTPGQGLQFLFEYFSETQRNKGNFPGRFSGRQFSNSRSEMNVSTLELGDSALYLCASSIRDRRGVSGNTIYFGEGSWLTVV.

The CDR3 is CASSLRTSGGQGTGELFF. In DNA form, the CDR3 reads TGTGCCAGCAGCCTGAGGACTAGCGGGGGGCAGGGGACCGGGGAGCTGTTTTTT. V and J are TRBV11-2 and TRBJ2-2, with 14 bases lining up with TRBD2. Germline V gene sequence: CDR1 SGHAT, CDR2 FQNNGV. The CDR3 is 18 residues long. V shed 5 bases, J shed 5 bases, and the junction held 10 bases outside the gene matches.

The V and J genes are TRBV20-1 and TRBJ1-1; D unclear. The V gene's germline CDR1 is DFQATT and CDR2 SNEGSKA (reference sequence). The CDR3 has 12 amino acids. Written as DNA, the CDR3 is TGCAGGGTGGAACCTCGACCCGCTGAAGCTTTCTTT. Protein: CRVEPRPAEAFF.

This clonotype was observed a single time. DNA of the CDR3: TGCAGCGCCCGCCTGGGTAGCACAGATACGCAGTATTTT. Its protein is CSARLGSTDTQYF. The J gene is TRBJ2-3, the V gene TRBV29-1; D unresolved. V was pared by 7 bases and J by 0 bases, with 11 bases between. CDR3 length equals 13 residues. In germline, CDR1 is SQVTM, CDR2 ANQGSEA.

This clonotype was recorded only once. The rearrangement links TRBV20-1 to TRBJ2-7, with a weak D call TRBD2 (6 bases). The CDR3 consists of 13 residues. Trimming shortened V by 3 bases and J by 2 bases, and 11 bases separated the two germline ends. Germline V CDR1 and CDR2: DFQATT, SNEGSKA (reference sequence). CDR3 sequence (DNA): TGCAGTGCTAGGGGAGGCCATACCTACGAGCAGTACTTC. Amino acid sequence: CSARGGHTYEQYF.